This T cell receptor (beta chain) was found in a study of CD8+CD57+ T cells in acquired aplastic anemia. The CDR3 runs to 15 residues. Per the germline V gene, CDR1 is SGHTA and CDR2 is FQGNSA. Trimming removed 5 bases from V and 3 bases from J, with 17 bases in between. Investigators profiled TCR beta VDJ and CDR3 from genomic DNA template. TCRdb fed the reads into MiXCR, producing one record per CDR3 protein. The sample has about 420,000 distinct CDR3 sequences; 65% to 80% are singletons. The chain carries TRBV7-2 and TRBJ2-7, with D possibly being TRBD1 (5 bases). The receptor comes from a human donor in good health, serving as a control. Sequencing was performed on sorted CD4+, CD8+, or CD8+CD57+ T cells (not recorded which) from PBMCs. The CDR3 protein is CASSPSRGTFYEQYF. CDR3 nucleotides: TGTGCCAGCAGCCCCTCTAGGGGAACCTTCTACGAGCAGTACTTC.